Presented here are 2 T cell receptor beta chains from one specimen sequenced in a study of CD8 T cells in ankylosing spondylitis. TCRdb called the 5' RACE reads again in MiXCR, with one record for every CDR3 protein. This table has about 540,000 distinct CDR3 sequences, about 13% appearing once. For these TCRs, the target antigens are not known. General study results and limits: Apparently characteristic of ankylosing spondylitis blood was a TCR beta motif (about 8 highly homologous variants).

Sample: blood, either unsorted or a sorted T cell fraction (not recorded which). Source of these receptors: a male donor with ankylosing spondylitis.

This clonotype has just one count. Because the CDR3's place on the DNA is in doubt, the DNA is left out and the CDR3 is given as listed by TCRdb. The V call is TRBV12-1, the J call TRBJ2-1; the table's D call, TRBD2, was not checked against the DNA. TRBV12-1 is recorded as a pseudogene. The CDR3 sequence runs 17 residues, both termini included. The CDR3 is CASSFGSGAGSYNEQFF.

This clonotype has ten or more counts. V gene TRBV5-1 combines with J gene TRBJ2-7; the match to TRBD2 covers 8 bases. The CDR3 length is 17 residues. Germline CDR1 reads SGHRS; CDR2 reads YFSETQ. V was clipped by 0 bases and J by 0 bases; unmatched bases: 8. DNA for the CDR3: TGCGCCAGCAGCTTGGCCAGCGGGGGAAGCAGCTCCTACGAGCAGTACTTC. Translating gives CASSLASGGSSSYEQYF. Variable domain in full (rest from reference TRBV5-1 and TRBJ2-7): KAGVTQTPRYLIKTRGQQVTLSCSPISGHRSVSWYQQTPGQGLQFLFEYFSETQRNKGNFPGRFSGRQFSNSRSEMNVSTLELGDSALYLCASSLASGGSSSYEQYFGPGTRLTVT.